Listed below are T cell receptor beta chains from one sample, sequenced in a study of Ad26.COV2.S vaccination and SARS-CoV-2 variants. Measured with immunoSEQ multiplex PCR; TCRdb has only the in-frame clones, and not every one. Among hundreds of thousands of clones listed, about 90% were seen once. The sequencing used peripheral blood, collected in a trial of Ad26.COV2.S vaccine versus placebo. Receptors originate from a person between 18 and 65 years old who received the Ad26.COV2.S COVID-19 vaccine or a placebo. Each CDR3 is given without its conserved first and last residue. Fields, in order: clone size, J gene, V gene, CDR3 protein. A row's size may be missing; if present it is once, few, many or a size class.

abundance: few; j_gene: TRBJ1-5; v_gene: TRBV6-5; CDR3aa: ASRKDWGNQPQH
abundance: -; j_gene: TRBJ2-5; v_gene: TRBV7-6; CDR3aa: ASSFGTGRNQETQY
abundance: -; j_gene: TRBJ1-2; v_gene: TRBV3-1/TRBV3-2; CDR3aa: ASSQMAAGPNYGYT
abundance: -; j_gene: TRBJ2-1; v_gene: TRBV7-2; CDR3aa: ASSLAASGSGNEQF
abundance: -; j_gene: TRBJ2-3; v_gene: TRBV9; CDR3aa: ASSVARADTQY
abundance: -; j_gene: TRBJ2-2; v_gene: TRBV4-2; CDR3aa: ASNAGLAGGHNTGELF
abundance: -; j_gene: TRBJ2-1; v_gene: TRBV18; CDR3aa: ASHPGQSYNEQF
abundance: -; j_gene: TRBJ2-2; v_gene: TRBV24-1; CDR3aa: ATSDSEATGELF
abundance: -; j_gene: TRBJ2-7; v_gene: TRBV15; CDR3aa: ATSRRASEVHEQY
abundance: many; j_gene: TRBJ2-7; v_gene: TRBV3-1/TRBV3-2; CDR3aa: ASSFLGRIHEQY
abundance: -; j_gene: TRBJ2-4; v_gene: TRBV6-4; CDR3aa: ASSADRLGIQY
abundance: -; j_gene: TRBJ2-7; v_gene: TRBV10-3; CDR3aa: AISEGEAGYEQY
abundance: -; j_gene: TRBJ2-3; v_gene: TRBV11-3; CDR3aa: ASSLGQGASDTQY
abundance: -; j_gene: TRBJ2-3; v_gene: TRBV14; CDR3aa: ASSRTGTDTQY
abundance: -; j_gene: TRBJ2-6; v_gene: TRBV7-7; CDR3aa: ASSLHDSDREWSNVLT
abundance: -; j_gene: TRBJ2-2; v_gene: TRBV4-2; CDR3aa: ASNRRGNPNTGELF
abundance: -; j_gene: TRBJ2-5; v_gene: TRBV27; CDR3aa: ASSSLAGVQETQY
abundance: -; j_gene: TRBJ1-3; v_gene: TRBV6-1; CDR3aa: ASSVHRGSSGNTIY
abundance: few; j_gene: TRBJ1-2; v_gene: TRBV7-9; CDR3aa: ASSSVTGRVQGNYGYT
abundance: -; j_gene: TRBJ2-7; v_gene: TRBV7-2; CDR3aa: ASRRLAGASYEQY
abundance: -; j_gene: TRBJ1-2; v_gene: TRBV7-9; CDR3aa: ASSPDSRYYGYT
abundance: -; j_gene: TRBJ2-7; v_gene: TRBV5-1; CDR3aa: ASSPQGQHYEQY
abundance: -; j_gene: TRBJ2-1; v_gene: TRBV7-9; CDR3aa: ASSLVTQPRSYNEQF
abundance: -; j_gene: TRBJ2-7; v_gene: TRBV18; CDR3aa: ASSPKTGDYEQY
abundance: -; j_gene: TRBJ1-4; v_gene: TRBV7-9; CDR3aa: ASSPDEKLF
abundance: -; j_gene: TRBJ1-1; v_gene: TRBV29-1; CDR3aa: SVEGRTTEAF
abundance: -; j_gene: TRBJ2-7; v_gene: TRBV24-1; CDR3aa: ATSEGYEQY
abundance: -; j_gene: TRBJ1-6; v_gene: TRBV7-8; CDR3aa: ASSLSGQINSPLH
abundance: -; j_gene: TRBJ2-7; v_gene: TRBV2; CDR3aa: ASSPQVSYEQY
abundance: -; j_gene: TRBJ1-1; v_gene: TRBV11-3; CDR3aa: ASSLGGPLGTEAF
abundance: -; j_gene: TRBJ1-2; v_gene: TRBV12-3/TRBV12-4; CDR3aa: ASSRDRVYGYT
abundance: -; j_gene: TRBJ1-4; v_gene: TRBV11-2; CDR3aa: ASSSGTGNEKLF
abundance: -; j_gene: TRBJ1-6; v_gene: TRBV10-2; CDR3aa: ASSDPGGPGSPLH